The rows below give T cell receptor beta chains drawn from one sample of a study of blood T cell repertoires in COVID-19. Some clones are missing from TCRdb's copy, which holds only in-frame ones; the method was immunoSEQ multiplex PCR. The sample lists 150,000 to 250,000 clones; about 76% were seen once. The sequencing input was peripheral blood. The source is a woman aged 40-49 years with COVID-19, enrolled during active disease. Both conserved end residues are part of each CDR3. The D gene is left open where the match is weak. Expanded clones get a size class; other rows say once, few or many, or leave the size out.

clone size: NA; V gene: TRBV5-4; D gene: NA; J gene: TRBJ2-1; CDR3 protein: CASSPTSEAYNEQFF; CDR3 DNA: TGTGCCAGCAGCCCGACTAGTGAAGCCTACAATGAGCAGTTCTTC
clone size: NA; V gene: TRBV6-6; D gene: NA; J gene: TRBJ1-4; CDR3 protein: CASSYGTDIFNEKLFF; CDR3 DNA: TGTGCCAGCAGTTATGGAACAGACATCTTTAATGAAAAACTGTTTTTT
clone size: few; V gene: TRBV2; D gene: NA; J gene: TRBJ2-7; CDR3 protein: CASSGLLVYEQYF; CDR3 DNA: TGTGCCAGCAGCGGATTACTAGTTTACGAGCAGTACTTC
clone size: few; V gene: TRBV5-4; D gene: TRBD1; J gene: TRBJ2-5; CDR3 protein: CASSLQGTVQETQYF; CDR3 DNA: TGTGCCAGCAGCCTCCAGGGGACAGTTCAAGAGACCCAGTACTTC
clone size: NA; V gene: TRBV5-1; D gene: TRBD2; J gene: TRBJ2-5; CDR3 protein: CASSQTSGPMHF; CDR3 DNA: TGCGCCAGCAGCCAGACTAGCGGCCCAATGCACTTC
clone size: NA; V gene: TRBV9; D gene: TRBD2; J gene: TRBJ2-7; CDR3 protein: CASSVVAGEQYF; CDR3 DNA: TGTGCCAGCAGCGTAGTAGCGGGCGAGCAGTACTTC
clone size: few; V gene: TRBV11-1; D gene: TRBD1; J gene: TRBJ1-2; CDR3 protein: CASSYNRGYYGYTF; CDR3 DNA: TGTGCCAGCAGTTACAACAGGGGTTACTATGGCTACACCTTC
clone size: NA; V gene: TRBV5-5; D gene: NA; J gene: TRBJ2-5; CDR3 protein: CASSGQLLGETQYF; CDR3 DNA: TGTGCCAGCAGTGGACAGCTCCTTGGAGAGACCCAGTACTTC
clone size: NA; V gene: TRBV12-3/TRBV12-4; D gene: NA; J gene: TRBJ1-2; CDR3 protein: CASRRGNNYGYTF; CDR3 DNA: TGTGCCAGCCGACGGGGGAATAACTATGGCTACACCTTC
clone size: NA; V gene: TRBV3-1/TRBV3-2; D gene: NA; J gene: TRBJ1-1; CDR3 protein: CASSPNSRGTSRTEAFF; CDR3 DNA: TGTGCCAGCAGCCCGAATTCGCGGGGGACCTCACGCACTGAAGCTTTCTTT
clone size: NA; V gene: TRBV4-1; D gene: TRBD1; J gene: TRBJ1-6; CDR3 protein: CASSHRHRDSLFYNSPLHF; CDR3 DNA: TGCGCCAGCAGCCATAGACACCGGGACAGCCTTTTTTATAATTCACCCCTCCACTTT
clone size: NA; V gene: TRBV2; D gene: TRBD2; J gene: TRBJ2-3; CDR3 protein: CASRLAGGTDTQYF; CDR3 DNA: TGTGCCAGCAGACTAGCGGGGGGCACAGATACGCAGTATTTT
clone size: NA; V gene: TRBV9; D gene: NA; J gene: TRBJ2-7; CDR3 protein: CASSVDPGLEYEQYF; CDR3 DNA: TGTGCCAGCAGCGTAGACCCAGGGCTCGAATACGAGCAGTACTTC
clone size: NA; V gene: TRBV4-1; D gene: TRBD1; J gene: TRBJ1-4; CDR3 protein: CASSPTGAGNNEKLFF; CDR3 DNA: TGCGCCAGCAGCCCCACAGGGGCGGGTAATAATGAAAAACTGTTTTTT
clone size: few; V gene: TRBV9; D gene: NA; J gene: TRBJ2-7; CDR3 protein: CASSANRVRGEQYF; CDR3 DNA: TGTGCCAGCAGCGCGAACAGGGTTCGGGGCGAGCAGTACTTC
clone size: once; V gene: TRBV9; D gene: TRBD2; J gene: TRBJ2-1; CDR3 protein: CASSVGTIGNEQFF; CDR3 DNA: TGTGCCAGCAGCGTGGGGACTATCGGTAATGAGCAGTTCTTC
clone size: NA; V gene: TRBV7-6; D gene: NA; J gene: TRBJ2-7; CDR3 protein: CASSLGGRMDEQYF; CDR3 DNA: TGTGCCAGCAGCTTAGGGGGGAGGATGGACGAGCAGTACTTC
clone size: NA; V gene: TRBV18; D gene: TRBD1; J gene: TRBJ2-4; CDR3 protein: CASSPGQGSTKNIQYF; CDR3 DNA: TGTGCCAGCTCACCAGGACAGGGGTCGACCAAAAACATTCAGTACTTC
clone size: NA; V gene: TRBV4-2; D gene: TRBD1; J gene: TRBJ2-7; CDR3 protein: CASSQGGTGIYEQYF; CDR3 DNA: TGTGCCAGCAGCCAAGGGGGGACAGGCATATACGAGCAGTACTTC
clone size: few; V gene: TRBV5-1; D gene: TRBD1; J gene: TRBJ1-1; CDR3 protein: CASSTRGDTEAFF; CDR3 DNA: TGCGCCAGCAGCACCAGGGGGGACACTGAAGCTTTCTTT
clone size: NA; V gene: TRBV10-1; D gene: NA; J gene: TRBJ1-6; CDR3 protein: CASRGSSEQGRSYNSPLHF; CDR3 DNA: TGCGCCAGCAGAGGGTCAAGCGAACAGGGACGCTCCTATAATTCACCCCTCCACTTT
clone size: NA; V gene: TRBV6-1; D gene: TRBD2; J gene: TRBJ2-1; CDR3 protein: CASSVQPGLASYNEQFF; CDR3 DNA: TGTGCCAGCAGTGTGCAACCCGGACTAGCTTCCTACAATGAGCAGTTCTTC
clone size: NA; V gene: TRBV4-1; D gene: NA; J gene: TRBJ2-5; CDR3 protein: CASSPQGFGETQYF; CDR3 DNA: TGCGCCAGCAGCCCCCAGGGCTTTGGGGAGACCCAGTACTTC
clone size: NA; V gene: TRBV10-3; D gene: NA; J gene: TRBJ1-4; CDR3 protein: CAISEGAANEKLFF; CDR3 DNA: TGTGCCATCAGTGAGGGTGCGGCTAATGAAAAACTGTTTTTT
clone size: NA; V gene: TRBV7-9; D gene: TRBD1; J gene: TRBJ2-4; CDR3 protein: CASGVGGQGNIQYF; CDR3 DNA: TGTGCCAGCGGGGTGGGAGGACAGGGAAACATTCAGTACTTC
clone size: NA; V gene: TRBV9; D gene: TRBD1; J gene: TRBJ2-2; CDR3 protein: CASSVGTGDTGELFF; CDR3 DNA: TGTGCCAGCAGCGTCGGGACAGGGGACACCGGGGAGCTGTTTTTT
clone size: NA; V gene: TRBV6-1; D gene: TRBD2; J gene: TRBJ2-1; CDR3 protein: CASSEASGRNEQFF; CDR3 DNA: TGTGCCAGCAGTGAGGCTAGCGGCCGCAATGAGCAGTTCTTC
clone size: NA; V gene: TRBV30; D gene: NA; J gene: TRBJ2-4; CDR3 protein: CAWSTAVKNIQYF; CDR3 DNA: TGTGCCTGGAGTACAGCGGTTAAAAACATTCAGTACTTC
clone size: NA; V gene: TRBV5-6; D gene: NA; J gene: TRBJ2-5; CDR3 protein: CASSLGLGQQETQYF; CDR3 DNA: TGTGCCAGCAGCTTGGGTCTTGGGCAGCAGGAGACCCAGTACTTC
clone size: NA; V gene: TRBV28; D gene: TRBD1; J gene: TRBJ1-1; CDR3 protein: CASSSGGPTTEAFF; CDR3 DNA: TGTGCCAGCAGCTCAGGGGGCCCTACCACTGAAGCTTTCTTT
clone size: NA; V gene: TRBV3-1/TRBV3-2; D gene: NA; J gene: TRBJ2-1; CDR3 protein: CASSPLPGSLYNEQFF; CDR3 DNA: TGTGCCAGCAGCCCCCTACCGGGATCCCTTTACAATGAGCAGTTCTTC
clone size: few; V gene: TRBV5-4; D gene: TRBD1; J gene: TRBJ1-4; CDR3 protein: CASSYRGAVEKLFF; CDR3 DNA: TGTGCCAGCAGCTACAGGGGGGCAGTGGAAAAACTGTTTTTT
clone size: few; V gene: TRBV10-3; D gene: TRBD1; J gene: TRBJ2-7; CDR3 protein: CAISESRDRDEQYF; CDR3 DNA: TGTGCCATCAGTGAGTCCAGAGACAGGGACGAGCAGTACTTC
clone size: NA; V gene: TRBV7-9; D gene: NA; J gene: TRBJ2-3; CDR3 protein: CASSLVRDTQYF; CDR3 DNA: TGTGCCAGCAGCTTAGTCCGAGATACGCAGTATTTT
clone size: NA; V gene: TRBV7-2; D gene: NA; J gene: TRBJ1-5; CDR3 protein: CASSFRGARNQPQHF; CDR3 DNA: TGTGCCAGCAGCTTCCGGGGGGCCCGGAATCAGCCCCAGCATTTT
clone size: NA; V gene: TRBV10-1; D gene: TRBD1; J gene: TRBJ2-5; CDR3 protein: CASSAGRDRYF; CDR3 DNA: TGCGCCAGCAGTGCGGGCCGGGACAGGTACTTC
clone size: NA; V gene: TRBV20-1; D gene: NA; J gene: TRBJ1-1; CDR3 protein: CSATRGEAFF; CDR3 DNA: TGCAGTGCCACCCGGGGTGAAGCTTTCTTT
clone size: NA; V gene: TRBV6-2/TRBV6-3; D gene: NA; J gene: TRBJ1-5; CDR3 protein: CASSSAFGVLNQPQHF; CDR3 DNA: TGTGCCAGCAGTTCGGCTTTCGGGGTCCTTAATCAGCCCCAGCATTTT
clone size: NA; V gene: TRBV7-2; D gene: TRBD2; J gene: TRBJ2-7; CDR3 protein: CASSLTGLADYYEQYF; CDR3 DNA: TGTGCCAGCAGCTTAACTGGACTAGCGGACTACTACGAGCAGTACTTC